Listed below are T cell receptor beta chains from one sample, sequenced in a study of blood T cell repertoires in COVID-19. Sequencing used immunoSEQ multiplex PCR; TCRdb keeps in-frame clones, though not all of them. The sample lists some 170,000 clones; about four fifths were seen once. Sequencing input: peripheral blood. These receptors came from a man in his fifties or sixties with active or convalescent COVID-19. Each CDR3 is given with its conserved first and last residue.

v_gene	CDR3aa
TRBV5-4	CASSWRVGEQYF
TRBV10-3	CAISRELGNTIYF
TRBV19	CASTNGAASYNEQFF
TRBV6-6	CASSPQGLAAPNEQFF
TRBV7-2	CASSSSGRHTGELFF
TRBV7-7	CASSQGRLAGGQETQYF
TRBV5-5	CASSPVPGQGRGTYGYTF
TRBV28	CASSSRQGDQPQHF
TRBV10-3	CAISESVGGAGQPQHF
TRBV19	CASSSYSGMGDEQYF
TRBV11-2	CASSMDRESPLHF
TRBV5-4	CASSNQGVRGNTIYF
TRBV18	CASSPPGTSGSGEQYF
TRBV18	CASSSGLQGPTDTQYF
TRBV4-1	CASSQDGLAGGVAPRETQYF
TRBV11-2	CASSPSVVNSPLHF
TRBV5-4	CASSFWDTNTQYF
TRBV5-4	CASSSAKQGAGYNSPLHF
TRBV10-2	CASSETGGGWGIYGYTF
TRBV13	CASSPGWQGSPPLHF
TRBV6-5	CASSTRDNQPQHF
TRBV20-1	CSASVQGRYEQYF
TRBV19	CASSDGRDTQYF
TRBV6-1	CASSGLKDRGRTGELFF
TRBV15	CATSRDQGGGSPLHF
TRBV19	CASSPGSGRVSGELFF
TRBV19	CASQGANTEAFF
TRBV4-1	CASSQGDRDNQPQHF
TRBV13	CASSWTGSKQYF
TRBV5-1	CASSNSGSYEQYF
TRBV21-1	CASTPSFEWTGRGNTIYF
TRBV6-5	CASSYSGARGANVLTF
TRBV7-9	CASSTSTVANYGYTF
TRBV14	CASSQEYGGRPNEQFF
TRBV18	CASSSGQFNEKLFF
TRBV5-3	CARSVAGTAFTGELFF
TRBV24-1	CATSDAGSNQPQHF
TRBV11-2	CASRSGAGELFF
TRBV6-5	CASTALGSGQTQYF
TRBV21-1	CASSKLFGTSDSTVWEQYF
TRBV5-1	CASSPGAGQGISYEQYF
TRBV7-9	CASGLRGGDEKLFF
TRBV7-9	CASSLGGVYEQYF
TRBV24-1	CATRGANPQETQYF
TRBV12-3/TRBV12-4	CASSFRGNYGYTF
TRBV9	CASSPTGGAGGRNEQFF
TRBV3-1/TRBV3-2	CASSGGTGWAYEQYF
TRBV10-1	CASNDRVGQPQHF
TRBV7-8	CASSLEATGWSNEQFF
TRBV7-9	CASSSSGRTGNEQFF
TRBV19	CASSIGAAGVPWETQYF
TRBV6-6	CASSYAGQVSSYEQYF
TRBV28	CASSHLPGQPGEKLFF
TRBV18	CASSRGQASSGANVLTF